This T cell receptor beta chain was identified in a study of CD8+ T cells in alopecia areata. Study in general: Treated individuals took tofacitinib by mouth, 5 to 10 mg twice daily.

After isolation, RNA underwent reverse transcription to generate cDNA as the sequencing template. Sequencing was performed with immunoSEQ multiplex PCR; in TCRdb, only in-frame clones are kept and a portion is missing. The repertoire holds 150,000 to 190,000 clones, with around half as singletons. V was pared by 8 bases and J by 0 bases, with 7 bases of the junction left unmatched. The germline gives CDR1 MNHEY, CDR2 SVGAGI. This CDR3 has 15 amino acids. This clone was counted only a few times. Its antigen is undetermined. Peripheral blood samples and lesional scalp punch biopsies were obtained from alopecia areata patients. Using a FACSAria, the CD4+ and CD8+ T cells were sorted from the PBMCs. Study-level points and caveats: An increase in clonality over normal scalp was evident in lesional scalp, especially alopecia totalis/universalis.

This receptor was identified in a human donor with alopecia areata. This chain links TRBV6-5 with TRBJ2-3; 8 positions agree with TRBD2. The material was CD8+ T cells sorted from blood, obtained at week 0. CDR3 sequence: CASRNSGVSTDTQYF. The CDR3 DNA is TGTGCCAGCCGTAATAGCGGGGTGAGCACAGATACGCAGTATTTT.